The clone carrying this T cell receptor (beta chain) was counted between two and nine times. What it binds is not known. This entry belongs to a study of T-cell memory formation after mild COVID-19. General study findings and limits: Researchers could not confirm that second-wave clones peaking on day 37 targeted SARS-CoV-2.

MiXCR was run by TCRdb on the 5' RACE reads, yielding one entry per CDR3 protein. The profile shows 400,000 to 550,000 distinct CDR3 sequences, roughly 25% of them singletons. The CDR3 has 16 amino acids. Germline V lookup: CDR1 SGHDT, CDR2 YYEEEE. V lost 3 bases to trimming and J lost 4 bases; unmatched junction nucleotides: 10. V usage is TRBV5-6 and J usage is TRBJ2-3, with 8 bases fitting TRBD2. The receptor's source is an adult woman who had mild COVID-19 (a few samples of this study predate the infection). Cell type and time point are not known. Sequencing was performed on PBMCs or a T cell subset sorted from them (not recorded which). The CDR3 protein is CASSSPAGAGADTQYF. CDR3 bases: TGTGCCAGCAGCTCCCCAGCGGGAGCGGGGGCAGATACGCAGTATTTT. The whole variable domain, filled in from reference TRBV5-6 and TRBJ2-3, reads DAGVTQSPTHLIKTRGQQVTLRCSPKSGHDTVSWYQQALGQGPQFIFQYYEEEERQRGNFPDRFSGHQFPNYSSELNVNALLLGDSALYLCASSSPAGAGADTQYFGPGTRLTVL.